This T cell receptor (beta chain) was sequenced during a study of human T cells and chemical hapten exposure. About the research overall: An approximately 2 cm by approximately 2 cm inner upper arm patch received 2% DPC for sensitization.

Time point here: patch test 2, 6 weeks after DPC sensitization. Treatment in this sample: therapeutic diphenylcyclopropenone sensitization with weekly scalp DPC. Venepuncture was done earlier than the placement of each patch test. MiXCR was run by TCRdb on the RACE reads, yielding one entry per CDR3 protein. This sample has roughly 40,000 distinct CDR3 sequences, with about 8.9% found just once. This clonotype came up once. This CDR3 has 14 residues. The rearrangement uses TRBV3-2 and TRBJ1-1; the D call of TRBD1 is as the table states it, not checked on the DNA. TRBV3-2 is labeled a pseudogene. The receptor comes from a woman in her 40s with alopecia areata. Some clones in this sample may be carry-over from other donors' samples. The sequences come from whole blood, collected in connection with sensitization to the hapten diphenylcyclopropenone (DPC). Here the CDR3 reads CASSQPGMNTEAFF. In DNA, the CDR3 is TGTGCCAGCAGCCAACCGGGAATGAACACTGAAGCTTTCTTT.